This T cell receptor beta chain is from a study of T cell changes during pregnancy in multiple sclerosis. Repertoires were generated with immunoSEQ multiplex PCR, while TCRdb's copy carries only in-frame clones and drops some. Of roughly 83,000 clones listed, roughly nine tenths were seen once; the top ten hold 3.5%. The V gene's germline CDR1 is SQVTM and CDR2 ANQGSEA. This CDR3 contains 11 residues. The chain recombines TRBV29-1 with TRBJ2-7, with 7 bases that match TRBD2. Here the sequenced sample was PBMCs, taken in the first trimester of pregnancy. This receptor was obtained from a female donor in good health, serving as a control in a pregnancy study. Some clones in this sample may be carry-over from other donors' samples. The CDR3 DNA sequence: TGCACCGCGGGGGATTCCTACGAGCAGTACTTC. The encoded protein is CTAGDSYEQYF.